This T cell receptor (beta chain) stems from a study of technical replicates of blood from a few donors. Repertoires were generated with immunoSEQ multiplex PCR, while TCRdb's copy carries only in-frame clones and drops some. Among some 75,000 clones listed, 90% to 98% were seen once. The CDR3 extends over 14 amino acids. V was clipped by 5 bases and J by 2 bases, with 14 bases between them. Germline V gives CDR1 SGHRS, CDR2 YFSETQ. Sample: T cells isolated from PBMCs. The V and J genes are TRBV5-1 and TRBJ2-7; D possibly corresponds to TRBD2 (5 bases). The TCR comes from a human donor in good health. Here the CDR3 DNA reads TGCGCCAGCAGTTATGTACTAGACACCTACGAGCAGTACTTC. It encodes CASSYVLDTYEQYF. Supplemented by reference TRBV5-1 and TRBJ2-7, the full variable domain reads KAGVTQTPRYLIKTRGQQVTLSCSPISGHRSVSWYQQTPGQGLQFLFEYFSETQRNKGNFPGRFSGRQFSNSRSEMNVSTLELGDSALYLCASSYVLDTYEQYFGPGTRLTVT.